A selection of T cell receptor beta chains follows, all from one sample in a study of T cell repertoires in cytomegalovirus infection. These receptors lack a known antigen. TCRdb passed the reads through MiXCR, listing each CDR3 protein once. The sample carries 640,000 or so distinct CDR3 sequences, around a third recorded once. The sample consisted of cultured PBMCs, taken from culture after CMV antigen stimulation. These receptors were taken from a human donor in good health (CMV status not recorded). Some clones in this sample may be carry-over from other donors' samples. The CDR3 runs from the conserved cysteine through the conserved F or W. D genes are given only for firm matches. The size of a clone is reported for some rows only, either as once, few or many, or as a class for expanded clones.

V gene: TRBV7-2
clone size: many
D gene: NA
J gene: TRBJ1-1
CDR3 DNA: TGTGCCGGAACGAGCAGTTTCCTGAACACTGAAGCTTTCTTT
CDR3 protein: CAGTSSFLNTEAFF

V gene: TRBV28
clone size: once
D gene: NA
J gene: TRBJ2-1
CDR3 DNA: TGTGCCAGCAGTGTCCTCGACCTGGACTACAATGAGCAGTTCTTC
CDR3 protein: CASSVLDLDYNEQFF

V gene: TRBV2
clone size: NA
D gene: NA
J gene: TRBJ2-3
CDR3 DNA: TGTGCCAGCAAATGGCTGACTAGCACAGATACGCAGTATTTT
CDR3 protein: CASKWLTSTDTQYF

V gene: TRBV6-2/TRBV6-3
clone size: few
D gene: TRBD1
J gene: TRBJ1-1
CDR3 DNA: TGTGCCAGCAGTTACCCGGACAGGGGTGGCACTGAAGCTTTCTTT
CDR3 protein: CASSYPDRGGTEAFF

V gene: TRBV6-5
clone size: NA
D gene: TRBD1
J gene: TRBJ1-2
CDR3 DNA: TGTGCCAGCAGACCCGGGACAGGGGACCACTATGGCTACACCTTC
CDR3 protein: CASRPGTGDHYGYTF

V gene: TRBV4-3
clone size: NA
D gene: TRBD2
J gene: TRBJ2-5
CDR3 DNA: TGCGCCAGCAGCCAAGATCTTAGGGTAGCGGGAGAAACCCAGTACTTC
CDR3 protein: CASSQDLRVAGETQYF

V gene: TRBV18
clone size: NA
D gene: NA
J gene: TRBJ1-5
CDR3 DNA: TGTGCCAGCTCAGACGCGCCCAATCAGCCCCAGCATTTT
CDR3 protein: CASSDAPNQPQHF

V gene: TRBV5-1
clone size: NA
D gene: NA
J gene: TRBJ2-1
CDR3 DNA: TGCGCCAGCAGCCCCTTGACGGAGTACAATGAGCAGTTCTTC
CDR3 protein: CASSPLTEYNEQFF

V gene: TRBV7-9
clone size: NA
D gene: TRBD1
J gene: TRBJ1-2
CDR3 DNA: TGTGCCAGCAGCTCGGACAGGGGGAGGCTAGCTAACTATGGCTACACCTTC
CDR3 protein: CASSSDRGRLANYGYTF

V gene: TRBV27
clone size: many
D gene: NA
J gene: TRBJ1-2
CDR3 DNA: NA
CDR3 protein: CASSSSDRNYGYTF

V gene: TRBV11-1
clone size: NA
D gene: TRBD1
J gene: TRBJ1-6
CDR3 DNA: TGTGCCAGCAGCACCAGGGACAGGGATTCACCCCTCCACTTT
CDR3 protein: CASSTRDRDSPLHF

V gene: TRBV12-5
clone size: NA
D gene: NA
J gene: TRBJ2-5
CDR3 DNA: TGTGCTAGTGGTTTGGACTATCCCGGAGAGACCCAGTACTTC
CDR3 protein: CASGLDYPGETQYF

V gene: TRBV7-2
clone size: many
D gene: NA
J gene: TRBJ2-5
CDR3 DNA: TGTGCCAGCAGCTTAACCCGCCAACAGGGTTCATTTCGCCTACAACAAGAGACCCAGTACTTC
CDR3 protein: CASSLTRQQGSFRLQQETQYF

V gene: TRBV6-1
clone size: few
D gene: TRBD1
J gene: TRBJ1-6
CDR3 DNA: TGTGCCAGCAGTGAAGAAAGGGGGCGGTCGGCACCCCTCCACTTT
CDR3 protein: CASSEERGRSAPLHF

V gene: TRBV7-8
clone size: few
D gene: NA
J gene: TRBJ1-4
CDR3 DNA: TGTGCCAGCAGCTTAGTGCGGTTTCCCCTCGGTCCTAATGAAAAACTGTTTTTT
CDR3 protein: CASSLVRFPLGPNEKLFF

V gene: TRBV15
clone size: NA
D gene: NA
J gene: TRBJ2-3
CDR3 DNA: TGTGCCATAAGCCGGCGCCCGGGAGATACGCAGTATTTT
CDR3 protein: CAISRRPGDTQYF

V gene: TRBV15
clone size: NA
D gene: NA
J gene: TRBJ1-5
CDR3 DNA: TGTGCCACCAGCAGAGGAATCGACAGAGATAGCAATCAGCCCCAGCATTTT
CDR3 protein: CATSRGIDRDSNQPQHF

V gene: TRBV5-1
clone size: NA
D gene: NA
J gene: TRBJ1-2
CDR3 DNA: TGCGCCAGCAGCGAAACCGGGCTCCGGTTTGAGGGCTACACCTTC
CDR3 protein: CASSETGLRFEGYTF

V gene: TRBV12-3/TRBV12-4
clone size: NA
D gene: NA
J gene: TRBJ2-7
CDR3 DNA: TGTGTCAGCACTGCCCACGAGCAGTACTTC
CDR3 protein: CVSTAHEQYF

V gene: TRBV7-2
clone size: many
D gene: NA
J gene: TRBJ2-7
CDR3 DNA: TGTGCCAGCAGCGCTTATTTGACCTACGAGCAGTACTTC
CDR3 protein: CASSAYLTYEQYF

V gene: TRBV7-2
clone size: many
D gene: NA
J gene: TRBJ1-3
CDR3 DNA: TGTGCCAGCAGCCTCGGTCCCAACACCATATATTTT
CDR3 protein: CASSLGPNTIYF

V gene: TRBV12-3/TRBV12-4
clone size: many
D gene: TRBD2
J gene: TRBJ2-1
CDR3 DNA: TGTGCCAGCAGACTAGCGGGAGGGAACGAGCAGTTCTTC
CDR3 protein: CASRLAGGNEQFF

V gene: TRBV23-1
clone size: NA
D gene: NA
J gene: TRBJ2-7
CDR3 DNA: TGCGCCAGCAGTCACACCTTTGCAGCATACGAGCAGTACTTC
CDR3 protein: CASSHTFAAYEQYF

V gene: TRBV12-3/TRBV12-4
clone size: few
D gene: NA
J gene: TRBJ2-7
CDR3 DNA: TGTGCCAGCAGCAATTCTGAAGGCTCCGAGCAGTACTTC
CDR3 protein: CASSNSEGSEQYF

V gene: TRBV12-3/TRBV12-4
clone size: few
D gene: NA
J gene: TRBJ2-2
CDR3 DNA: TGTGCCAGCAGTTTAAATGGGGCGAAGACCGGGGAGCTGTTTTTT
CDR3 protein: CASSLNGAKTGELFF

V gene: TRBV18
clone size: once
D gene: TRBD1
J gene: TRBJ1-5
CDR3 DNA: TGTGCCAGCTCACTAGGGACAGCGAAGAATCAGCCCCAGCATTTT
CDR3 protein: CASSLGTAKNQPQHF

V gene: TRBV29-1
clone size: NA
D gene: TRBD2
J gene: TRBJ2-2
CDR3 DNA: TGCAGCGTTGAAGACCCTGGGAGGGAGGCCACCGGGGAGCTGTTTTTT
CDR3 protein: CSVEDPGREATGELFF

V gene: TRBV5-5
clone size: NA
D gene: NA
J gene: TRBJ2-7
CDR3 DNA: TGTGCCAGCAGCCTGGCGGATATCTCTTACGAGCAGTACTTC
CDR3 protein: CASSLADISYEQYF

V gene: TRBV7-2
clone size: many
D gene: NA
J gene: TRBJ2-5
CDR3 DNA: TGTGCCAGCAGCTTAGCGGAGGGTGTCCGGGGGACCCAGTACTTC
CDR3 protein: CASSLAEGVRGTQYF

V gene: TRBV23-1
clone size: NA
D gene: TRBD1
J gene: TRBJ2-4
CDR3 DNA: TGCGCCAGCAGTCCAAGGACAGGGGCAAACATTCAGTACTTC
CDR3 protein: CASSPRTGANIQYF

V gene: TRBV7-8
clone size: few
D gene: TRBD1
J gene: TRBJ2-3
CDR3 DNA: TGTGCCAGCAGTTATACAGGGGCAGTAGTAGATACGCAGTATTTT
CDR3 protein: CASSYTGAVVDTQYF

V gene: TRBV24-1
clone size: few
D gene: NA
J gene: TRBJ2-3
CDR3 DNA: TGTGCCACCCGAGGGGGGCTAAGCACAGATACGCAGTATTTT
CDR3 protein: CATRGGLSTDTQYF

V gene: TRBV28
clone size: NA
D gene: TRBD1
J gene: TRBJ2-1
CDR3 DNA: TGTGCCAGCACCCTCTCCGGACAGGTCTACAATGAGCAGTTCTTC
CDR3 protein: CASTLSGQVYNEQFF

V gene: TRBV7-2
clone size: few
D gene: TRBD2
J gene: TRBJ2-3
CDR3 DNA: TGTGCCAGCAGCACGCGCGCGGGGGTAGGGGATACGCAGTATTTT
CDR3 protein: CASSTRAGVGDTQYF

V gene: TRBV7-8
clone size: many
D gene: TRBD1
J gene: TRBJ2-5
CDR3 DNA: TGTGCCAGCAGCTTAGATGCGGGACAGGGGAGAGAGACCCAGTACTTC
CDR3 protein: CASSLDAGQGRETQYF

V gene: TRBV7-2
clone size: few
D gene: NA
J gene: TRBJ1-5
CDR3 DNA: TGTGCCAGCAGCCAAACCTACTTAGGATCCCGCAATCAGCCCCAGCATTTT
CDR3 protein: CASSQTYLGSRNQPQHF

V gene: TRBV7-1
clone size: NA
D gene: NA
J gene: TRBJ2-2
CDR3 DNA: TGTGCCAGCAGCTACGGCCCGGGGATCAGGACCGGGGAGCTGTTTTTT
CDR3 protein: CASSYGPGIRTGELFF

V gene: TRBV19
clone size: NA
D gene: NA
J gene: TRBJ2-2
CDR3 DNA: TGTGCCAGTAGTATTACAGGGCCTCAGAACACCGGGGAGCTGTTTTTT
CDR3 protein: CASSITGPQNTGELFF

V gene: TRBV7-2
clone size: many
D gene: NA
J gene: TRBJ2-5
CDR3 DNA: TGTGCCAGCAGCTCCCCGTACCAAGAGACCCAGTACTTC
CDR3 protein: CASSSPYQETQYF

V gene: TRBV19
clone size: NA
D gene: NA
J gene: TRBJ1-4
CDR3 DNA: TGTGCCAGTAGTATAGTTTCGGACAGATCCAGAAGTGAAAAACTGTTTTTT
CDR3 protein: CASSIVSDRSRSEKLFF

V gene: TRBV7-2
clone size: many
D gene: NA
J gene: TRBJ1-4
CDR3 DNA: TGTGCCAGCAGCGAAGACGGACTTAATGAAAAACTGTTTTTT
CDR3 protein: CASSEDGLNEKLFF

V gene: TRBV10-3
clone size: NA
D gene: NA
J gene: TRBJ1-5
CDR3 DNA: TGTGCCATCAGTGAGAGTGTCAGGGTGACCAATCAGCCCCAGCATTTT
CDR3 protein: CAISESVRVTNQPQHF

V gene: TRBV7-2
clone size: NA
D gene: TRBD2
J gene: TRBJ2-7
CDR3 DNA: TGTGCCAGCAGCTTCTTAGTGGTGGCGGGAGCTCCCTACGAGCAGTACTTC
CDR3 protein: CASSFLVVAGAPYEQYF

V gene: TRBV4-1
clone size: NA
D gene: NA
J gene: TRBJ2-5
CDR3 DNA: TGCGCCAGCAGCCAAGATCGCGCCAGCCAAGAGACCCAGTACTTC
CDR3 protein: CASSQDRASQETQYF

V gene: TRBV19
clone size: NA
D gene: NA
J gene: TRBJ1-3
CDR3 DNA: TGTGCCAGAGACGTCGGGGCAGCCAACTCTGGAAACACCATATATTTT
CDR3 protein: CARDVGAANSGNTIYF

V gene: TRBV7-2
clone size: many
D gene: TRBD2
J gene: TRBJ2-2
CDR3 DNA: TGTGCCAGCAGCTTATCGGGGACTAGTTATTTAAGGGAGCTGTTTTTT
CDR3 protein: CASSLSGTSYLRELFF

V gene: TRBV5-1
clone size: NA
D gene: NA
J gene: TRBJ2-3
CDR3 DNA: TGCGCCAGCAGCTTGGTACAGGAGACAGATACGCAGTATTTT
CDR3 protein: CASSLVQETDTQYF